This T cell receptor (beta chain) was obtained from a study of cytomegalovirus exposure and HLA in healthy donors. Likely unrecorded immune exposures existed in these nominally healthy donors. Study conclusions and caveats: TCR beta sequences reportedly predicted the HLA-A and HLA-B alleles of most subjects accurately. Later, an analysis showed that TCR beta chains associated with HLA were more clonally expanded than others that were equally common.

Germline CDR1 is MNHEY and CDR2 is SVGAGI. Trimming removed 5 bases from V and 6 bases from J; junction bases left unmatched: 3. CDR3 length: 14 amino acids. A multiplex PCR was run with 60 Vbeta primers and 13 Jbeta primers. Measured with immunoSEQ multiplex PCR; TCRdb has only the in-frame clones, and not every one. The sample has around 200,000 clones, 82% seen once. Turning to this clone: Its specificity is not known.

The sample consisted of PBMCs. This chain connects TRBV6-5 to TRBJ2-7; 14 nucleotides align to TRBD2. This clonotype was obtained from a woman younger than 35 in good health and CMV-seronegative. CDR3 DNA sequence: TGTGCCAGCAGTACGGGACTAGCGGGAGTCGAGCAGTACTTC. Translation gives CASSTGLAGVEQYF.